This is a list of T cell receptor beta chains from one sample in a study of siplizumab effects on memory and regulatory T cells. The method was immunoSEQ multiplex PCR; TCRdb's version includes in-frame clones alone and lacks a portion of them. The sample has some 100,000 clones, approximately 96% seen once. Sequencing used naive CD4+ T cells sorted from blood. These receptors all stem from a human donor in good health. Each CDR3 is given with its conserved first and last residue.

CDR3 length,V gene,CDR3 protein
15,TRBV11-3,CASSLGTGGYNEQFF
18,TRBV7-2,CASSQKAAGGPYTGELFF
13,TRBV10-3,CAISTSRNTEAFF
16,TRBV7-2,CASSHDRGGSNQPQHF
13,TRBV11-1,CASSFYQDTEAFF
15,TRBV11-2,CASSLAPSASYEQYF
19,TRBV10-1,CASKNDTQGPSLNNEKLFF
15,TRBV18,CASSPGVGENYGYTF
12,TRBV18,CASSPPNNEQFF
14,TRBV28,CASSFAGNTGELFF
15,TRBV2,CASSARGRADNEQFF
15,TRBV19,CASSMGQVLNEKLFF
15,TRBV7-8,CASSWSGGVTGELFF
15,TRBV4-3,CASSQGTGGSYEQYF
13,TRBV7-9,CASSVHGNEKLFF
12,TRBV27,CASSLGVETQYF
15,TRBV28,CASSDAGQASYEQYF
14,TRBV7-9,CASSLGLTADEQYF
15,TRBV7-9,CASSSGHWMQDTQYF